This T cell receptor beta chain was found in a study of human T cells and chemical hapten exposure. At the level of the study: Patch testing was performed with 0.01% DPC on the upper back, with reading at 6 days.

TCRdb itself ran the RACE reads through MiXCR, one entry per CDR3 protein. The sample has 85,000 to 130,000 distinct CDR3 sequences; 9.5% to 15% are singletons. The time point denotes: pre-sensitization, week 0. Treatment: therapeutic diphenylcyclopropenone sensitization with weekly scalp DPC. The sample holds a few counts of this clonotype. V was shortened by 0 bases and J by 7 bases, with 11 bases between the two germline ends. The CDR3 length is 15 residues. Germline values: CDR1 SGHNT, CDR2 YYREEE (reference sequence). This TCR was sampled from a woman between 50 and 59 years old with alopecia areata. Some clones in this sample may be carry-over from other donors' samples. The chain is built from TRBV5-4 and TRBJ1-6; no definite D call. Sequences were derived from whole blood, sampled in connection with sensitization to the hapten diphenylcyclopropenone (DPC). The CDR3 DNA follows: TGTGCCAGCAGCTTGGGCCATCCTCGAAATTCACCCCTCCACTTT. Translating gives CASSLGHPRNSPLHF.